This TCR beta chain was retrieved from a study of T-cell reconstitution after alpha-beta-depleted transplantation in children. Broader study findings: One year post-transplant, T-cell counts and diversity were largely derived from T cells produced anew. Several hundred expanded graft clones reportedly supplied alpha-beta T cells about two months after transplant.

The CDR3 runs 15 residues. Trimming removed 1 base at V and 5 bases at J, with 13 bases between. The germline gives CDR1 SGHRS, CDR2 YFSETQ. This clonotype occurred a few times. Its antigen is not known. During its preparation, the TCRbeta library received unique molecular identifiers. TCRdb ran MiXCR on the PCR reads and lists one entry per CDR3 protein. The sample contains a few hundred thousand distinct CDR3 sequences, 13% of which appear only once. This clonotype was obtained from a male patient younger than 18 who had a stem cell transplant for acute myeloid leukemia, so the T cells may come from the graft donor. Sample: PBMCs, mostly from graft donor cells, taken 360 days after TCRalphabeta/CD19-depleted stem cell transplant. The V and J genes are TRBV5-1 and TRBJ1-5; perhaps TRBD1 as D (5 bases). The CDR3 sequence is CASSLKGKRDQPQHF. For the CDR3, the DNA is TGCGCCAGCAGCTTGAAGGGGAAACGGGATCAGCCCCAGCATTTT.